Detailed here is one TCR beta chain. Method: immunoSEQ multiplex PCR; TCRdb's copy keeps in-frame clones and lacks some. The repertoire holds 350,000 to 450,000 clones, with 75% to 90% as singletons. This entry belongs to a study of blood T cell repertoires in COVID-19. V was shortened by 3 bases and J by 5 bases, with 20 bases between the two germline ends. CDR1 SGHVS and CDR2 FNYEAQ come from the germline V gene. The CDR3 has 16 residues. The chain uses TRBV7-6 and TRBJ2-7, with D possibly being TRBD2 (5 bases). The clonotype comes from a woman aged 18-29 years with acute or convalescent COVID-19. The sample comprised peripheral blood. The CDR3 bases are TGTGCCAGCAGCTTGTACGCAGAGGGTTCGAGGGACGAGCAGTACTTC. Translation gives CASSLYAEGSRDEQYF.